These 5 T cell receptor beta chains were sequenced from one sample in a study of blood T cell repertoires in COVID-19. Only in-frame clones appear in the TCRdb table, and some are missing; sequencing was by immunoSEQ multiplex PCR. Of about 73,000 clones listed, around 79% are singletons. Sequencing used peripheral blood. These receptors all come from a man aged 55-75 years with acute or convalescent COVID-19.

This clone showed up just a few times. The V call is TRBV6-5, the J call TRBJ1-5, with TRBD1 as a possible D gene (6 bases). The CDR3 sequence is 15 residues long. Per germline, CDR1 MNHEY and CDR2 SVGAGI. Deletions cut 7 bases from V and 1 base from J, with 14 bases between. CDR3 bases: TGTGCCAGCACCGGAGGGGGGGGAAGCAATCAGCCCCAGCATTTT. It is translated as CASTGGGGSNQPQHF.

This clone was counted ten times or more. The chain is built from TRBV5-8 and TRBJ1-5; 7 bases map to TRBD1. With V trimmed by 1 base and J by 6 bases, 13 bases remained unmatched. The CDR3 length is 17 residues. Germline CDR1 SGHTS, CDR2 YDEGEE. In nucleotides, the CDR3 is TGTGCCAGCAGCTTGTATTTTGGTCAGGGGGGCGGTCAGCCCCAGCATTTT. Translating it yields CASSLYFGQGGGQPQHF.

The CDR3 nucleotides are TGTGCCAGCACCCGCAGGGATGAGCAGTTCTTC. Residues: CASTRRDEQFF. V usage is TRBV12-3 or TRBV12-4 and J usage is TRBJ2-1; possibly TRBD1 for D (5 bases). V was cut by 7 bases and J by 8 bases, with 9 bases left in between. The CDR3 has 11 amino acids.

The chain is built from TRBV5-1 and TRBJ2-1; TRBD1 matches 11 bases. V gave up 8 bases and J gave up 6 bases; unmatched junction bases: 13. This CDR3 is built from 16 residues. Germline V gives CDR1 SGHRS, CDR2 YFSETQ. CDR3 in amino acids: CARREPGTGGANEQFF. The CDR3 DNA is TGCGCCAGAAGAGAACCCGGGACAGGGGGGGCCAATGAGCAGTTCTTC.

This chain joins TRBV12-5 and TRBJ2-1; 8 nucleotides agree with TRBD1. The CDR3 contains 12 residues. Germline V gives CDR1 LGHNT, CDR2 FRNRAP. Trimming removed 1 base from V and 14 bases from J; junction bases left unmatched: 4. The CDR3 region is CASGLAGQGKFF. CDR3 sequence (DNA): TGTGCTAGTGGTTTGGCCGGACAGGGAAAGTTCTTC.